Listed below are T cell receptor beta chains from one sample, sequenced in a study of T cell responses to AZD1222 COVID-19 vaccine. Method: immunoSEQ multiplex PCR; TCRdb's copy keeps in-frame clones and lacks some. The data show fewer than 100,000 clones, 85% to 90% seen once. The sample was peripheral blood, taken 28 days after the second AZD1222 dose. These receptors were taken from an adult who received the AZD1222 COVID-19 vaccine. The CDR3 runs from the conserved cysteine through the conserved F or W. D genes are given only for firm matches. Size tells how often a clone was seen (once, few, many) or the class of an expanded clone, and some rows leave it out.

TRBJ1-2 TRBD1 - TRBV7-8 CASSGRTGGYYGYTF TGTGCCAGCAGCGGGCGGACAGGGGGCTACTATGGCTACACCTTC
TRBJ1-5 - - TRBV7-6 CASSLHSNQPQHF TGTGCCAGCAGCCTTCACAGCAATCAGCCCCAGCATTTT
TRBJ1-2 TRBD1 - TRBV10-3 CAITMGQGADYGYTF TGTGCCATCACCATGGGACAGGGGGCCGACTATGGCTACACCTTC
TRBJ2-7 TRBD2 - TRBV7-8 CASSPSGLAVAAYEQYF TGTGCCAGCAGCCCTTCGGGACTAGCGGTCGCCGCATACGAGCAGTACTTC
TRBJ2-7 - - TRBV3-1/TRBV3-2 CASSRDLYEQYF TGTGCCAGCAGCCGTGATTTGTACGAGCAGTACTTC
TRBJ2-7 TRBD1 - TRBV19 CAASPRGPYEQYF TGTGCCGCCTCCCCTAGGGGGCCCTACGAGCAGTACTTC
TRBJ2-1 TRBD2 - TRBV5-6 CASSFVSWLGGSGNEQFF TGTGCCAGCAGCTTTGTAAGTTGGTTGGGCGGGAGCGGAAATGAGCAGTTCTTC
TRBJ1-5 - - TRBV28 CASRGGNQPQHF TGTGCCAGCAGGGGCGGGAATCAGCCCCAGCATTTT
TRBJ2-7 TRBD1 once TRBV5-5 CASSPTQGAGSYEQYF TGTGCCAGCAGCCCGACTCAGGGGGCAGGCTCCTACGAGCAGTACTTC
TRBJ2-2 - - TRBV5-1 CASSLGPVNTGELFF TGCGCCAGCAGCTTGGGACCAGTGAACACCGGGGAGCTGTTTTTT
TRBJ2-7 TRBD1 - TRBV5-1 CASSLDGGAGGLREQYF TGCGCCAGCAGCTTGGACGGTGGGGCAGGGGGCTTGAGGGAGCAGTACTTC
TRBJ1-1 TRBD1 once TRBV27 CASSFGTGLNTEAFF TGTGCCAGCAGTTTCGGGACAGGATTAAACACTGAAGCTTTCTTT
TRBJ1-6 - - TRBV30 CAWKEAVHSPLHF TGTGCCTGGAAGGAGGCAGTCCATTCACCCCTCCACTTT
TRBJ1-6 - - TRBV5-1 CASSLNDSPLHF TGCGCCAGCAGCTTGAATGATTCACCCCTCCACTTT
TRBJ1-3 TRBD1 once TRBV7-9 CASSPQQGGSGNTIYF TGTGCCAGCAGCCCCCAACAGGGGGGCTCTGGAAACACCATATATTTT
TRBJ1-1 - - TRBV12-5 CASGLARRGGRPEAFF TGTGCTAGTGGTTTGGCCCGGAGGGGGGGGCGACCTGAAGCTTTCTTT
TRBJ1-1 - once TRBV9 CASSPQGIGTEAFF TGTGCCAGCAGCCCACAGGGAATAGGCACTGAAGCTTTCTTT
TRBJ1-2 - - TRBV20-1 CSASPNYGYTF TGCAGTGCAAGCCCCAACTATGGCTACACCTTC
TRBJ2-1 - - TRBV4-1 CASRTGAVYNEQFF TGCGCCAGCAGGACGGGAGCGGTGTACAATGAGCAGTTCTTC
TRBJ2-7 TRBD2 - TRBV5-4 CASSLFSGSYEQYF TGTGCCAGCAGCTTGTTCAGCGGGAGTTACGAGCAGTACTTC
TRBJ2-2 - - TRBV28 CASSLWVNTGELFF TGTGCCAGCAGTTTATGGGTAAACACCGGGGAGCTGTTTTTT
TRBJ2-7 - - TRBV9 CASSGDLSYEQYF TGTGCCAGCAGCGGGGACTTGTCCTACGAGCAGTACTTC
TRBJ1-2 - - TRBV3-1/TRBV3-2 CASSQGGAGALYGYTF TGTGCCAGCAGCCAGGGCGGGGCAGGGGCCCTCTATGGCTACACCTTC
TRBJ2-1 - - TRBV5-4 CASSLRTNNEQFF TGTGCCAGCAGCTTGAGGACTAACAATGAGCAGTTCTTC
TRBJ1-1 TRBD1 few TRBV5-6 CASSLAPGRGRTEAFF TGTGCCAGCAGCTTGGCCCCGGGTAGGGGGCGGACTGAAGCTTTCTTT
TRBJ2-2 TRBD2 - TRBV5-1 CASSPGLAGNTGELFF TGCGCCAGCAGTCCCGGACTAGCGGGGAACACCGGGGAGCTGTTTTTT
TRBJ2-1 TRBD2 - TRBV28 CASSLRTSGREFF TGTGCCAGCAGTTTACGTACTAGCGGGAGGGAGTTCTTC
TRBJ1-5 TRBD1 - TRBV6-6 CASSLDRGNQPQHF TGTGCCAGCAGCCTCGACAGGGGGAATCAGCCCCAGCATTTT
TRBJ2-7 - - TRBV18 CASSPMQGGYEQYF TGTGCCAGCTCACCAATGCAGGGGGGTTACGAGCAGTACTTC
TRBJ2-2 TRBD2 - TRBV11-2 CASSLDRITRLAGGVGELFF TGTGCCAGCAGCTTAGATCGAATTACCAGACTAGCGGGTGGAGTTGGGGAGCTGTTTTTT
TRBJ2-5 - - TRBV10-1 CASSDGGRETQYF TGCGCCAGCAGTGATGGGGGCAGGGAGACCCAGTACTTC
TRBJ2-1 - - TRBV6-5 CASSYVQGSNEQFF TGTGCCAGCAGTTACGTCCAGGGCTCCAATGAGCAGTTCTTC
TRBJ1-2 - - TRBV12-3/TRBV12-4 CASSHTGTGYTF TGTGCCAGCAGTCATACCGGGACGGGCTACACCTTC
TRBJ2-1 TRBD1 - TRBV27 CASSPDRRLYNEQFF TGTGCCAGCAGTCCGGACAGGCGACTATACAATGAGCAGTTCTTC
TRBJ2-5 TRBD1 - TRBV5-5 CASSFTGGRETQYF TGTGCCAGCAGCTTTACAGGGGGTCGGGAGACCCAGTACTTC
TRBJ2-2 TRBD2 once TRBV7-3 CASSFSAGGPGELFF TGTGCCAGCAGCTTCTCAGCGGGAGGGCCCGGGGAGCTGTTTTTT
TRBJ1-1 - - TRBV5-4 CASSLGGRGTEAFF TGTGCCAGCAGCTTGGGGGGGCGCGGCACTGAAGCTTTCTTT
TRBJ1-4 - - TRBV7-8 CASSSRGTTNEKLFF TGTGCCAGCAGCTCCCGGGGGACCACTAATGAAAAACTGTTTTTT
TRBJ1-2 TRBD1 - TRBV7-2 CASSSGTGPYGYTF TGTGCCAGCAGCTCCGGGACAGGACCCTATGGCTACACCTTC
TRBJ1-3 - once TRBV7-9 CASSANQPSGNTIYF TGTGCCAGCAGCGCAAATCAGCCCTCTGGAAACACCATATATTTT
TRBJ2-7 TRBD1 - TRBV2 CASSPATGARSGQYF TGTGCCAGCAGCCCAGCCACAGGGGCCCGGTCGGGGCAGTACTTC
TRBJ2-7 - - TRBV12-1 CASSFLRRSSYEQYF TGTGCCAGCAGCTTTTTGCGGAGGAGCTCCTACGAGCAGTACTTC
TRBJ2-3 - - TRBV7-9 CASSHTSSTDTQYF TGTGCCAGCAGCCACACTAGTTCGACAGATACGCAGTATTTT
TRBJ2-7 - - TRBV7-9 CASSLDGPRWHEQYF TGTGCCAGCAGCTTAGACGGCCCTAGATGGCACGAGCAGTACTTC
TRBJ1-6 - - TRBV2 CASRGDGGYNSPLHF TGTGCCAGCAGGGGGGACGGGGGCTATAATTCACCCCTCCACTTT
TRBJ1-1 TRBD1 - TRBV25-1 CASRTGVDVTEAFF TGTGCCAGCAGGACAGGGGTAGACGTAACTGAAGCTTTCTTT
TRBJ1-4 - - TRBV6-5 CASSEFRAREKLFF TGTGCCAGCAGCGAGTTTAGGGCCCGGGAAAAACTGTTTTTT
TRBJ1-3 - - TRBV28 CASSFSGQGYSGNTIYF TGTGCCAGCAGTTTCTCCGGGCAGGGTTACTCTGGAAACACCATATATTTT
TRBJ1-3 - - TRBV30 CAWNSFGRTGNTIYF TGTGCCTGGAATTCCTTCGGTAGAACTGGAAACACCATATATTTT
TRBJ1-2 TRBD1 few TRBV28 CASSSAGTGGTGYTF TGTGCCAGCAGTTCCGCCGGGACAGGGGGTACTGGCTACACCTTC
TRBJ2-5 TRBD2 - TRBV5-1 CASSLGGVTSGLQETQYF TGCGCCAGCAGCTTGGGAGGGGTAACTAGCGGGCTTCAAGAGACCCAGTACTTC
TRBJ2-3 - - TRBV9 CASTQLTDTQYF TGTGCCAGCACCCAACTCACAGATACGCAGTATTTT